This TCR beta chain was recorded in a study of blood T cell repertoires in COVID-19. On the study more broadly: Whether acute or convalescent, the COVID-19 samples came from the United States, Italy and Spain.

The length of the CDR3 is 16 residues. Trimming left V 1 base short and J 0 bases short, with 9 bases between. CDR1 and CDR2 from the germline V gene are SEHNR and FQNEAQ (reference sequence). How the authors handled the data: Reference gene primer amplification in the assay estimated nucleated cell counts. Measured with immunoSEQ multiplex PCR; TCRdb has only the in-frame clones, and not every one. Clonal size and the V and J genes are those of that table, whereas D and trimming came from the DNA. The sample comprises tens of thousands of clones, approximately 86% of which are singletons, and about 5.1% rests with the top ten.

The specimen sequenced was peripheral blood. The sequence was collected from a middle-aged man with acute or convalescent COVID-19. V and J are TRBV7-9 and TRBJ2-2; D perhaps matches TRBD2 (5 bases). DNA for the CDR3: TGTGCCAGCAGCTTAGAGCGGTTCGCGAACACCGGGGAGCTGTTTTTT. Translated, it gives CASSLERFANTGELFF.